These 27 T cell receptor beta chains came from one sample sequenced in a study of T cells in Graves' hyperthyroidism and ophthalmopathy. RNA transcripts gave rise to amplified TCR beta CDR3 regions. An initial round of RT-PCR targeting the TCR CDR3 relied on the HTBI primer set. TCRdb reprocessed the multiplex PCR reads via MiXCR and lists one record per CDR3 protein. This table has hundreds of thousands of distinct CDR3 sequences, 30% to 40% appearing once. Input material: blood. Receptors were obtained from a woman aged 40-49 years with Graves' hyperthyroidism.

The J gene is TRBJ1-5, the V gene TRBV5-1; D may be TRBD1 (6 bases). Germline CDR1 SGHRS, CDR2 YFSETQ. V dropped 0 bases and J dropped 3 bases, with 13 bases sitting between them. The CDR3 has 16 residues. CDR3 nucleotide sequence: TGCGCCAGCAGCTTGGACGTTACAGGGACCAATCAGCCCCAGCATTTT. Translating gives CASSLDVTGTNQPQHF.

This sequence joins TRBV4-2 and TRBJ2-3; 8 bases align to TRBD2. The CDR3 consists of 19 residues. V was clipped by 4 bases and J by 2 bases; unmatched bases: 17. CDR1 is LGHNA, CDR2 YNFKEQ, per germline. This chain's CDR3 is CASSPPFPYSREVTDTQYF. Written as DNA, the CDR3 is TGTGCCAGCAGCCCACCCTTCCCTTATTCGCGGGAGGTCACAGATACGCAGTATTTT.

This clonotype was counted only a few times. This chain uses TRBV7-8 with TRBJ1-5; D not certain. Trimming shortened V by 1 base and J by 7 bases, and 14 bases separated the two germline ends. CDR3 length: 15 residues. Germline lookup yields CDR1 SGHVS and CDR2 FQNEAQ. CDR3 sequence: CASSLEGNPWQPQHF. CDR3 nucleotides: TGTGCCAGCAGCTTAGAGGGCAACCCCTGGCAGCCCCAGCATTTT.

With respect to this clonotype: One junction end does not reproduce the germline sequence, and a read error may be involved. This chain uses TRBV9 with TRBJ1-2, with 8 bases that match TRBD1. Germline V gene lookup returns CDR1 SGDLS and CDR2 YYNGEE. The CDR3 has 15 residues. The CDR3 DNA is TGTGCCAGCAGCCAGACAGGGGAATCTAACTATGGCTACGCCTTC. This sequence encodes CASSQTGESNYGYAF.

This clonotype was seen a handful of times. The chain employs TRBV5-5 and TRBJ2-7; the D gene is possibly TRBD2 (5 bases). The CDR3 runs to 15 residues. Germline V gene sequence: CDR1 SGHKS, CDR2 YYEKEE (reference sequence). V dropped 2 bases and J dropped 3 bases, with 15 bases sitting between them. CDR3 nucleotides: TGTGCCAGCAGCTTCCGGAGCGGCCAGAACTACGAGCAGTACTTC. Its protein product is CASSFRSGQNYEQYF.

This clonotype was recorded a few times. The V and J genes are TRBV5-6 and TRBJ1-5, with a possible D match to TRBD1 (6 bases). The V gene's germline CDR1 is SGHDT and CDR2 YYEEEE. With 4 bases removed from V and 4 bases from J, the gap between germline ends came to 15 bases. This CDR3 is 15 amino acids long. The chain's CDR3 is CASSRGDRKNQPQHF. DNA of the CDR3: TGTGCCAGCAGCCGGGGAGACAGGAAGAATCAGCCCCAGCATTTT.

V usage is TRBV10-3 and J usage is TRBJ1-2; D might be TRBD1 (6 bases). V was clipped by 3 bases and J by 8 bases, with 13 bases between them. The CDR3 contains 13 residues. The germline CDR1 and CDR2 sequences are ENHRY and SYGVKD. In DNA, the CDR3 is TGTGCCATCAGTGACTCTGGCAGGGGAGGCTACACCTTC. Its protein product is CAISDSGRGGYTF.

The chain carries TRBV9 and TRBJ2-7; 11 bases map to TRBD2. Germline V gives CDR1 SGDLS, CDR2 YYNGEE. J was trimmed by 4 bases and V by 2 bases; bases with no gene match: 14. CDR3 length equals 18 residues. The CDR3, as DNA: TGTGCCAGCAGCGTTTACCTAGCGGGGGGCCTCCACTTATACGAGCAGTACTTC. Encoded protein: CASSVYLAGGLHLYEQYF.

To note about this clonotype: Possible read error: a much larger clone is one base away. This chain joins TRBV12-3 or TRBV12-4 and TRBJ1-2; no clear D gene. The CDR3 consists of 15 residues. CDR3 loop: CASSANYQLRYGHTF. In nucleotides, the CDR3 is TGTGCCAGCAGTGCTAATTACCAGCTGCGCTATGGCCACACCTTC.

Turning to this clonotype: A much larger clone lies one base from this, so it may be a read error. V is TRBV20-1 and J is TRBJ1-1; D remains ambiguous. V lost 1 base and J 0 bases, leaving 6 bases between the germline ends. The CDR3 length is 13 residues. Looked up from germline, CDR1 is DFQATT and CDR2 is SNEGSKA (reference sequence). CDR3 protein: CSARGGLNTEAFF. The CDR3 DNA is TGCAGTGCTAGAGGAGGTTTGAACACTGAAGCTTTCTTT.

A note on this clonotype: The CDR3 ends on some other residue instead of the conserved phenylalanine or tryptophan, so this is likely a read error. The limits of the CDR3 on the DNA are not certain, so only TCRdb's listed CDR3 is given. The J gene is TRBJ2-5, the V gene TRBV20-1; the D call in the table, TRBD2, was not verified against the DNA. Germline assignment: CDR1 DFQATT and CDR2 SNEGSKA (reference sequence). Counting both end residues, the CDR3 totals 9 amino acids. This chain's CDR3 is CSAPPGLAG.

This clonotype showed up just once. This chain links TRBV10-3 with TRBJ2-5; D not certain. CDR3 length equals 12 residues. CDR1 is ENHRY and CDR2 is SYGVKD in the germline V gene. V lost 10 bases, J lost 3 bases, and 12 bases lay in between. As DNA, the CDR3 is TGTGCCACCGGATCCGAGGAAGAGACCCAGTACTTC. Translated: CATGSEEETQYF.

This clonotype showed up many times. The gene calls are TRBV7-6 and TRBJ2-7; 8 nucleotides align to TRBD2. Germline V gene sequence: CDR1 SGHVS, CDR2 FNYEAQ. The V and J ends lost 5 bases and 0 bases, in that order; junction bases with no gene match: 6. The CDR3 runs 15 residues. CDR3 nucleotide sequence: TGTGCCAGCAGCCCATTAGCGGGAAGCTCCTACGAGCAGTACTTC. Its protein is CASSPLAGSSYEQYF.

This clonotype appeared a few times. The rearrangement joins TRBV7-8 to TRBJ1-4; D is unclear. The CDR3 has 17 amino acids. Trimming left V 5 bases short and J 0 bases short, with 16 bases between. CDR1 and CDR2 from the germline V gene are SGHVS and FQNEAQ. CDR3 loop: CASSQDRPVTTNEKLFF. CDR3 DNA sequence: TGTGCCAGCAGCCAAGATAGGCCAGTAACAACTAATGAAAAACTGTTTTTT.

This clonotype occurred a few times. The chain uses TRBV24-1 and TRBJ2-2; possible D gene TRBD1, 5 bases. The CDR3 is 15 residues long. The germline V and J ends were trimmed by 6 bases and 1 base, with 11 bases remaining between them. Germline assignment: CDR1 KGHDR and CDR2 SFDVKD. The CDR3, as DNA: TGTGCCACCAGTCCGACCACAGGGAACACCGGGGAGCTGTTTTTT. It encodes CATSPTTGNTGELFF.

This clonotype has only a few counts. The chain recombines TRBV6-5 with TRBJ1-2, with 9 bases lining up with TRBD1. V gave up 7 bases and J gave up 8 bases; unmatched junction bases: 5. This CDR3 spans 12 amino acids. The germline gives CDR1 MNHEY, CDR2 SVGAGI. Here the CDR3 DNA reads TGTGCCAGCATAACAGGGGGCGAAGGCTACACCTTC. This encodes CASITGGEGYTF.

This clonotype was detected ten times or more. The rearrangement uses TRBV19 and TRBJ1-5, with 10 bases that match TRBD1. J was trimmed by 3 bases and V by 8 bases; bases with no gene match: 7. The germline CDR1 and CDR2 sequences are LNHDA and SQIVND (reference sequence). The CDR3 runs to 15 residues. In nucleotides, the CDR3 is TGTGCCAGTCGTCCCGGGACAGGGGTCAATCAGCCCCAGCATTTT. Translation gives CASRPGTGVNQPQHF.

This clonotype was observed many times. The V and J genes are TRBV7-9 and TRBJ1-3, with TRBD1 as a possible D gene (6 bases). Per germline, CDR1 SEHNR and CDR2 FQNEAQ (reference sequence). The ends were cut back, 0 bases at V and 8 bases at J, with 11 bases in the middle. The CDR3 is 14 residues long. CDR3 bases: TGTGCCAGCAGCTTAGCTCGCAGGGGACACACCATATATTTT. Translation: CASSLARRGHTIYF. Full variable domain (outside the CDR3, taken from reference TRBV7-9 and TRBJ1-3): DTGVSQNPRHKITKRGQNVTFRCDPISEHNRLYWYRQTLGQGPEFLTYFQNEAQLEKSRLLSDRFSAERPKGSFSTLEIQRTEQGDSAMYLCASSLARRGHTIYFGEGSWLTVV.

At least ten counts were recorded for this clonotype. V and J are TRBV11-3 and TRBJ1-3, with a possible D match to TRBD1 (6 bases). CDR1 is SGHNT and CDR2 is YENEEA in the germline V gene. The V end lost 4 bases, the J end lost 3 bases, and 16 bases lay between the germline ends. The CDR3 is made up of 16 amino acids. CDR3 region: CASSSHTGSVGNTIYF. DNA of the CDR3: TGTGCCAGCAGCTCGCATACAGGGTCGGTTGGAAACACCATATATTTT.

This clonotype appeared once. The V gene is TRBV14, the J gene TRBJ1-2, with D maybe TRBD1 (6 bases). This CDR3 is built from 17 residues. Germline CDR1 SGHDN, CDR2 FVKESK. Trimming pared 3 bases from V and 8 bases from J, leaving 25 bases between. This CDR3 is CASSQNGGTRTRKGYTF. Here the CDR3 DNA reads TGTGCCAGCAGCCAGAATGGGGGCACCAGAACGAGGAAGGGCTACACCTTC.

The CDR3 here is CASSMESRGGTHEQYF. The DNA of the CDR3 is TGTGCCAGTAGTATGGAGAGCAGGGGAGGGACCCACGAGCAGTACTTC. V is TRBV19 and J is TRBJ2-7; D is perhaps TRBD2 (7 bases). The germline V and J ends were trimmed by 3 bases and 5 bases, with 20 bases remaining between them. The CDR3 runs 16 residues. Germline-derived CDR1 and CDR2 are LNHDA and SQIVND (reference sequence).

With regard to this clonotype: Without the conserved terminal phenylalanine or tryptophan, this CDR3 likely stems from a read error. The DNA is omitted, as the CDR3 cannot be located on it reliably, and the CDR3 follows TCRdb's listing. The chain employs TRBV6-5 and TRBJ1-6. The CDR3 is 8 amino acids in total, end residues counted. From germline, CDR1 is MNHEY and CDR2 SVGAGI. CDR3 in amino acids: CASSEAYS.

The chain is built from TRBV6-2 or TRBV6-3 and TRBJ2-2; 7 bases match TRBD2. Per germline, CDR1 MNHEY and CDR2 SVGEGT. Germline trimming cut 2 bases from V and 6 bases from J; bases unmatched to any gene: 6. The length of the CDR3 is 15 residues. The CDR3 region has the DNA TGTGCCAGCAGTTACGGGGGGGGGTATGCCGGGGAGCTGTTTTTT. Its protein product is CASSYGGGYAGELFF.

V gene TRBV7-9 combines with J gene TRBJ1-3; 7 positions match TRBD1. V dropped 5 bases and J dropped 0; count of bases not matched to a gene: 7. The CDR3 loop spans 16 amino acids. Germline-derived CDR1 and CDR2 are SEHNR and FQNEAQ (reference sequence). The chain's CDR3 is CASSRGQANSGNTIYF. The CDR3 DNA sequence: TGTGCCAGCAGCCGAGGACAGGCGAACTCTGGAAACACCATATATTTT.

A remark on this clonotype: The conserved closing phenylalanine or tryptophan is absent in this CDR3, likely reflecting a read error. The DNA is omitted, as the CDR3 cannot be located on it reliably, and the CDR3 follows TCRdb's listing. The chain uses TRBV7-2 and TRBJ1-1. The CDR3 length equals 8 residues, ends included. Germline lookup yields CDR1 SGHTA and CDR2 FQGNSA. Here the CDR3 reads CASSYLIA.

The V and J genes are TRBV29-1 and TRBJ1-1, with D unclear. This CDR3 has 10 residues. CDR1 is SQVTM, CDR2 ANQGSEA, per germline. V was pared by 7 bases and J by 3 bases, with 6 bases between. CDR3 loop: CSAQYTEAFF. The CDR3 DNA follows: TGCAGCGCCCAATACACTGAAGCTTTCTTT.

V and J are TRBV6-5 and TRBJ2-2, with D perhaps matching TRBD2 (7 bases). Germline CDR1 and CDR2: MNHEY and SVGAGI. This CDR3 contains 15 residues. The V end lost 8 bases, the J end lost 3 bases, and 16 bases lay between the germline ends. The CDR3 protein is CASGTHGGHTGELFF. The CDR3, as DNA: TGTGCCAGCGGGACGCACGGGGGGCACACCGGGGAGCTGTTTTTT.